This TCR beta chain was sequenced in a study of cytomegalovirus exposure and HLA in healthy donors. The overall study: The Caucasian-associated ancestry cluster held about 80% of approximately 400 genotyped donors.

The PCR made use of 60 Vbeta and 13 Jbeta primers. In the original processing: The count from a later analysis was some 76 million unique TCR beta chains, around 11 million of them shared. Clones were read by immunoSEQ multiplex PCR, and TCRdb kept only the in-frame ones, dropping some. The V and J calls and clone size were taken over from that table, and D and trimming were inferred from the DNA. The top ten hold around 1.7% of the sample, which has about 200,000 clones, over 60% seen once. Notes on the study in general: Available immune exposure information was restricted to CMV serostatus only.

The CDR3 loop spans 14 amino acids. Deletions cut 4 bases from V and 6 bases from J, with 10 bases between. Per germline, CDR1 KGHSH and CDR2 LQKENI. Comments on this clone: The antigen is not known.

Each donor was nominally healthy when sampled (though unrecorded immune exposures were likely). The chain combines TRBV18 with TRBJ1-6; maybe TRBD1 (6 bases). Sample: PBMCs. This TCR derives from a man younger than 35 in good health and CMV-seronegative. CDR3 nucleotides: TGTGCCAGCTCACTCGGACAGCTTAATTCACCCCTCCACTTT. Protein: CASSLGQLNSPLHF.